Listed below are T cell receptor beta chains from one sample, sequenced in a study of blood T cell repertoires in COVID-19. Data came from immunoSEQ multiplex PCR; TCRdb stores just in-frame clones and leaves some out. The data contain about 54,000 clones, about four fifths of them seen just once; the ten biggest clones take up less than 2%. Input material: peripheral blood. The receptors originated from a woman aged 55-70 years with acute or convalescent COVID-19. The CDR3 runs from the conserved cysteine through the conserved F or W. The D gene is left open where the match is weak. Expanded clones are given a class, and other clones once, few, many or no size at all.

D	V	J	size	CDR3	DNA
TRBD2	TRBV5-1	TRBJ2-1	-	CASETGLAGGNEQFF	TGCGCCAGCGAGACGGGACTAGCGGGAGGTAATGAGCAGTTCTTC
TRBD1	TRBV25-1	TRBJ1-2	once	CASSESGRDRAYTF	TGTGCCAGCAGTGAATCGGGCAGGGACAGAGCCTACACCTTC
TRBD1	TRBV12-3/TRBV12-4	TRBJ1-1	-	CASKTGEGGEAFF	TGTGCCAGTAAAACAGGGGAAGGCGGGGAAGCTTTCTTT
TRBD1	TRBV6-5	TRBJ1-5	-	CASRPTGPSNQPQHF	TGTGCCAGCAGACCGACAGGGCCTAGCAATCAGCCCCAGCATTTT
TRBD1	TRBV5-1	TRBJ2-2	-	CASRTGTANTGELFF	TGCGCCAGCAGGACCGGGACAGCGAACACCGGGGAGCTGTTTTTT
-	TRBV15	TRBJ2-3	once	CATSRDRATDTQYF	TGTGCCACCAGCAGAGATCGAGCCACAGATACGCAGTATTTT
-	TRBV2	TRBJ2-7	-	CASIREGSNYEQYF	TGTGCCAGCATACGAGAGGGAAGCAACTACGAGCAGTACTTC
TRBD1	TRBV7-3	TRBJ2-5	-	CASSFAGTGAGETQYF	TGTGCCAGCAGCTTTGCCGGGACAGGGGCGGGAGAGACCCAGTACTTC
-	TRBV5-1	TRBJ2-7	-	CASSLEPGVGYEQYF	TGCGCCAGCAGCTTGGAACCGGGAGTAGGCTACGAGCAGTACTTC
TRBD2	TRBV18	TRBJ2-2	-	CASSPQGLDVGTGELFF	TGTGCCAGCTCACCACAGGGACTAGACGTGGGCACCGGGGAGCTGTTTTTT
TRBD2	TRBV5-1	TRBJ2-1	-	CASSRLAGPNEQFF	TGCGCCAGCAGTAGGCTAGCGGGTCCCAATGAGCAGTTCTTC
TRBD2	TRBV4-1	TRBJ2-7	-	CASSQGLAKTYEQYF	TGCGCCAGCAGCCAGGGACTAGCGAAAACCTACGAGCAGTACTTC
-	TRBV10-2	TRBJ2-7	-	CASRGDFYEQYF	TGCGCCAGCAGGGGAGATTTCTACGAGCAGTACTTC
-	TRBV20-1	TRBJ2-1	-	CSARGGHEQFF	TGCAGTGCTAGAGGGGGGCATGAGCAGTTCTTC
TRBD1	TRBV30	TRBJ1-2	-	CAWSLGQTNYGYTF	TGTGCCTGGAGTTTGGGACAGACTAACTATGGCTACACCTTC